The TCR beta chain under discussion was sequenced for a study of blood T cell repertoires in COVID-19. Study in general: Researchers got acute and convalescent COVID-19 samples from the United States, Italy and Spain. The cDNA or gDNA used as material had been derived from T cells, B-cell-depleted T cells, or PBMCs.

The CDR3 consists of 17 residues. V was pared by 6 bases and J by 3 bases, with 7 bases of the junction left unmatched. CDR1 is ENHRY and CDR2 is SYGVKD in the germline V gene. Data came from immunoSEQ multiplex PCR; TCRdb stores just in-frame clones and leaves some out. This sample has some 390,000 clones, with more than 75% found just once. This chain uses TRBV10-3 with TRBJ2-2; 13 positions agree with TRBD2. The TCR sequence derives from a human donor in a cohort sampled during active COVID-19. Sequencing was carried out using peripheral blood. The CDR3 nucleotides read TGTGCCATCAGCGTGACTAGCGGGGGGCAAGACACCGGGGAGCTGTTTTTT. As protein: CAISVTSGGQDTGELFF.